These 32 T cell receptor beta chains were all obtained from the same sample, sequenced in a study of cytomegalovirus exposure and HLA in healthy donors. Clones were sequenced by immunoSEQ multiplex PCR, and TCRdb holds only the in-frame ones, with some missing. The sample has about 400,000 clones; roughly 88% are singletons. Material: PBMCs. The receptor set was obtained from a woman younger than 35 in good health and CMV-seronegative.

The chain has TRBV4-2 and TRBJ2-1, with D perhaps TRBD2 (6 bases). Germline V gene lookup returns CDR1 LGHNA and CDR2 YNFKEQ. The CDR3 contains 16 residues. Trimming took 3 bases from V and 1 from J, leaving 13 bases between them. Written as DNA, the CDR3 is TGTGCCAGCAGCCAGGAGGGGCGGGTATCCTACAATGAGCAGTTCTTC. Amino acid sequence: CASSQEGRVSYNEQFF.

This sequence joins TRBV9 and TRBJ2-5; 10 bases align to TRBD2. Germline CDR1 SGDLS, CDR2 YYNGEE. The CDR3 loop spans 15 amino acids. V shed 2 bases and J 4 bases; nucleotides not matched to a gene: 5. The CDR3 DNA reads as TGTGCCAGCAGCGTCCAAGCGGGGGGGATAGAGACCCAGTACTTC. This translates into CASSVQAGGIETQYF.

The CDR3 is CASSPRDTTSYEQYF. The CDR3 nucleotides are TGCGCCAGCAGCCCCCGGGACACAACCTCCTACGAGCAGTACTTC. The chain is built from TRBV5-1 and TRBJ2-7; D possibly corresponds to TRBD1 (6 bases). The CDR3 loop spans 15 amino acids. V gave up 4 bases and J gave up 0 bases, with 14 bases separating them. Germline CDR1 SGHRS, CDR2 YFSETQ. The variable domain in full, with the rest retrieved from reference TRBV5-1 and TRBJ2-7, is KAGVTQTPRYLIKTRGQQVTLSCSPISGHRSVSWYQQTPGQGLQFLFEYFSETQRNKGNFPGRFSGRQFSNSRSEMNVSTLELGDSALYLCASSPRDTTSYEQYFGPGTRLTVT.

The chain carries TRBV30 and TRBJ2-6; TRBD1 matches at 9 bases. With V trimmed by 3 bases and J by 0 bases, 12 bases remained unmatched. The CDR3 extends over 19 amino acids. Germline CDR1 and CDR2: GTSNPN and SVGIG (reference sequence). The CDR3 reads CAWRRRGDRDNSGANVLTF. In DNA form, the CDR3 reads TGTGCCTGGAGAAGGAGGGGGGACAGGGATAACTCTGGGGCCAACGTCCTGACTTTC.

The genes are TRBV7-8 and TRBJ2-1, with 10 nucleotides matching TRBD2. Germline assignment: CDR1 SGHVS and CDR2 FQNEAQ. The CDR3 runs 18 residues. The ends lost 0 bases at V and 7 bases at J; junction bases unmatched: 12. The CDR3 coding sequence is TGTGCCAGCAGCTTAGCGGGTAGCGGGGGGCCCCGTGAGAATGAGCAGTTCTTC. Protein sequence: CASSLAGSGGPRENEQFF.

The V call is TRBV28, the J call TRBJ2-5, with 13 positions matching TRBD2. CDR3 size: 15 residues. V shed 8 bases and J 3 bases; nucleotides not matched to a gene: 6. Germline V gene data show CDR1 as MDHEN and CDR2 as SYDVKM. CDR3 sequence: CASVTSGRGEETQYF. The CDR3 DNA follows: TGTGCCAGCGTTACTAGCGGGAGGGGGGAAGAGACCCAGTACTTC.

The rearrangement joins TRBV25-1 to TRBJ2-3; TRBD2 is a possible D gene (5 bases). The CDR3 sequence is 18 residues long. Trimming shortened V by 1 base and J by 3 bases, and 20 bases separated the two germline ends. Looked up from germline, CDR1 is MGHDK and CDR2 is SYGVNS. CDR3 amino acids: CASSEFPRGEVETDTQYF. The CDR3 DNA reads as TGTGCCAGCAGTGAATTCCCTCGGGGAGAAGTAGAAACAGATACGCAGTATTTT.

The CDR3 sequence is CAWSSLADNYNEQFF. CDR3 coding DNA: TGTGCCTGGAGTTCCCTAGCGGACAACTACAATGAGCAGTTCTTC. The gene calls are TRBV30 and TRBJ2-1; 7 bases agree with TRBD2. Trimming cost V 2 bases and J 3 bases; bases outside gene matches: 7. The germline CDR1 and CDR2 sequences are GTSNPN and SVGIG (reference sequence). CDR3 size: 15 residues.

The genes are TRBV7-8 and TRBJ2-7; 9 nucleotides align to TRBD1. The CDR3 contains 15 residues. J was trimmed by 7 bases and V by 5 bases; bases with no gene match: 12. Germline V CDR1 and CDR2: SGHVS, FQNEAQ. The CDR3 nucleotides are TGTGCCAGCAGCGTCCGGGGACAGGGAAATTATGAGCAGTACTTC. It codes for CASSVRGQGNYEQYF.

This chain connects TRBV4-2 to TRBJ1-1; TRBD1 matches 10 bases. Germline V CDR1 and CDR2: LGHNA, YNFKEQ. CDR3 length equals 16 residues. The ends lost 5 bases at V and 7 bases at J; junction bases unmatched: 13. The CDR3 coding sequence is TGTGCCAGCAGCAGCCGGGACAGGGGCCCCCCTAATGAAGCTTTCTTT. Protein: CASSSRDRGPPNEAFF.

This chain links TRBV27 with TRBJ2-6; no definite D call. The ends were cut back, 8 bases at V and 2 bases at J, with 19 bases in the middle. The CDR3 loop spans 17 amino acids. Looked up from germline, CDR1 is MNHEY and CDR2 is SMNVEV (reference sequence). Here the CDR3 reads CASVLKLRIPGANVLTF. The CDR3 region has the DNA TGTGCCAGCGTCCTTAAGCTCAGGATTCCTGGGGCCAACGTCCTGACTTTC. Combining the CDR3 with reference TRBV27 and TRBJ2-6 gives the whole variable domain EAQVTQNPRYLITVTGKKLTVTCSQNMNHEYMSWYRQDPGLGLRQIYYSMNVEVTDKGDVPEGYKVSRKEKRNFPLILESPSPNQTSLYFCASVLKLRIPGANVLTFGAGSRLTVL.

This clone was observed a single time. The chain uses TRBV5-1 and TRBJ1-1, with D unresolved. Germline-derived CDR1 and CDR2 are SGHRS and YFSETQ. The CDR3 covers 15 residues. The V and J ends lost 0 bases and 4 bases respectively, with 13 bases between them. The CDR3: CASSLEVEVGTEAFF. The CDR3 coding sequence is TGCGCCAGCAGCTTGGAGGTGGAGGTGGGCACTGAAGCTTTCTTT.

The chain carries TRBV27 and TRBJ2-5; the D gene is possibly TRBD2 (6 bases). Germline V CDR1 and CDR2: MNHEY, SMNVEV (reference sequence). The CDR3 has 17 residues. Trimming removed 2 bases from V and 3 bases from J, with 19 bases in between. Written as DNA, the CDR3 is TGTGCCAGCAGTTTAGGAAAGCGGAGGGGAGGCGAAGAGACCCAGTACTTC. As protein: CASSLGKRRGGEETQYF.

The chain carries TRBV4-2 and TRBJ2-7, with 9 bases matching TRBD1. In germline, CDR1 is LGHNA, CDR2 YNFKEQ. Unmatched junction bases numbered 8, after V lost 1 base and J lost 7 bases. The CDR3 totals 15 residues. In DNA form, the CDR3 reads TGTGCCAGCAGCCAAGTTTGGGACAGGGTGATGGAGCAGTACTTC. This encodes CASSQVWDRVMEQYF.

This clone was counted at least ten times. V usage is TRBV19 and J usage is TRBJ2-1, with 9 nucleotides matching TRBD2. After removal of 9 bases from V and 3 bases from J, the junction contained 6 bases not matched to a gene. Germline values: CDR1 LNHDA, CDR2 SQIVND (reference sequence). This CDR3 is built from 14 residues. CDR3 in amino acids: CASIAGAGYNEQFF. CDR3 DNA sequence: TGTGCCAGCATAGCGGGAGCGGGCTACAATGAGCAGTTCTTC.

The gene calls are TRBV2 and TRBJ1-1; D unresolved. CDR3 length equals 13 residues. The V and J ends lost 3 bases and 3 bases respectively, with 8 bases between them. Germline V gene sequence: CDR1 SNHLY, CDR2 FYNNEI. The DNA of the CDR3 is TGTGCCAGCAGTGATGTCAGCGACACTGAAGCTTTCTTT. It yields the protein CASSDVSDTEAFF.

The chain couples TRBV4-1 to TRBJ1-5, with D tentatively TRBD1 (5 bases). The CDR3 covers 18 residues. With 3 bases removed from V and 1 base from J, the gap between germline ends came to 19 bases. CDR1 is MGHRA and CDR2 is YSYEKL in the germline V gene. CDR3 DNA sequence: TGCGCCAGCAGCCAGGGCGGTGGGGCATCCCGAAGCAATCAGCCCCAGCATTTT. Protein product: CASSQGGGASRSNQPQHF.

The V and J genes are TRBV27 and TRBJ2-4; 8 bases fit TRBD2. CDR3 size: 14 residues. Unmatched junction bases numbered 4, after V lost 2 bases and J lost 7 bases. The germline V gene has CDR1 MNHEY and CDR2 SMNVEV (reference sequence). The CDR3 coding sequence is TGTGCCAGCAGTTTACGGGGGGGAATTAACATTCAGTACTTC. As protein: CASSLRGGINIQYF.

The rearrangement joins TRBV5-1 to TRBJ2-5; the match to TRBD2 covers 9 bases. Germline V CDR1 and CDR2: SGHRS, YFSETQ. With 4 bases clipped from V and 2 bases from J, the junction kept 6 bases outside the gene matches. The CDR3 spans 15 residues. The chain's CDR3 is CASSRGGADQETQYF. DNA for the CDR3: TGCGCCAGCAGCCGCGGGGGGGCAGATCAAGAGACCCAGTACTTC.

This chain links TRBV5-6 with TRBJ1-4, with a weak D call TRBD1 (6 bases). V was clipped by 9 bases and J by 7 bases, with 22 bases between them. CDR1 SGHDT and CDR2 YYEEEE come from the germline V gene. The CDR3 runs 15 residues. CDR3 coding DNA: TGTGCCACCTCGCCCTCAACAGGGTTAGGTGAAAAACTGTTTTTT. This gives the protein CATSPSTGLGEKLFF.

The chain uses TRBV28 and TRBJ2-3; perhaps TRBD2 as D (6 bases). The germline V gene encodes CDR1 MDHEN and CDR2 SYDVKM. This CDR3 contains 15 residues. With 6 bases removed from V and 1 base from J, the gap between germline ends came to 14 bases. In DNA form, the CDR3 reads TGTGCCAGCAGATTTGATGGAGGGCGCACAGATACGCAGTATTTT. The encoded protein is CASRFDGGRTDTQYF.

The chain uses TRBV10-3 and TRBJ2-3; D is perhaps TRBD2 (5 bases). The CDR3 extends over 15 amino acids. CDR1 is ENHRY, CDR2 SYGVKD, per germline. V dropped 5 bases and J dropped 3 bases, with 15 bases sitting between them. The CDR3 region has the DNA TGTGCCATCAGTTTTAGTTCGGGCGGGACAGATACGCAGTATTTT. Protein sequence: CAISFSSGGTDTQYF.

The chain links TRBV11-2 to TRBJ2-7; 8 bases line up with TRBD1. In germline, CDR1 is SGHAT, CDR2 FQNNGV. Trimming at V came to 5 bases and at J to 3 bases, leaving 6 bases not matched to a gene. CDR3 length: 14 residues. The CDR3 here is CASSQDRGGYEQYF. For the CDR3, the DNA is TGTGCCAGCAGCCAAGACAGGGGCGGCTACGAGCAGTACTTC.

This clone was observed a single time. The chain employs TRBV5-4 and TRBJ2-5; TRBD2 might be the D (6 bases). Germline V gene sequence: CDR1 SGHNT, CDR2 YYREEE (reference sequence). Trimming shortened V by 4 bases and J by 3 bases, and 13 bases separated the two germline ends. This CDR3 spans 14 amino acids. This chain's CDR3 is CASSPAGFEETQYF. CDR3 in DNA: TGTGCCAGCAGCCCGGCGGGGTTTGAAGAGACCCAGTACTTC.

This clone was detected once. The V and J genes are TRBV7-2 and TRBJ1-1, with 7 bases identical to TRBD1. The CDR3 is 17 residues long. V shed 1 base, J shed 8 bases, and the junction held 16 bases outside the gene matches. Germline CDR1 reads SGHTA; CDR2 reads FQGNSA. The DNA for the CDR3 is TGTGCCAGCAGCTTAGTACCCATGGGCCAGGGGGAGGAGGAAGCTTTCTTT. Amino acid sequence: CASSLVPMGQGEEEAFF. The full variable domain, completed using reference TRBV7-2 and TRBJ1-1, is GAGVSQSPSNKVTEKGKDVELRCDPISGHTALYWYRQSLGQGLEFLIYFQGNSAPDKSGLPSDRFSAERTGGSVSTLTIQRTQQEDSAVYLCASSLVPMGQGEEEAFFGQGTRLTVV.

This chain joins TRBV4-2 and TRBJ2-2; 9 nucleotides match TRBD1. There are 15 residues in the CDR3. Trimming removed 2 bases from V and 4 bases from J; junction bases left unmatched: 2. Germline loops: CDR1 LGHNA, CDR2 YNFKEQ. The CDR3 loop is CASSQTGGTTGELFF. CDR3 nucleotides: TGTGCCAGCAGCCAAACAGGGGGCACCACCGGGGAGCTGTTTTTT.

This chain joins TRBV5-1 and TRBJ2-2, with TRBD2 matching over 10 bases. Unmatched junction bases numbered 10, after V lost 4 bases and J lost 1 base. Per germline, CDR1 SGHRS and CDR2 YFSETQ. There are 18 residues in the CDR3. CDR3 loop: CASSPIAGGEGNTGELFF. The CDR3 DNA sequence: TGCGCCAGCAGCCCAATAGCGGGGGGCGAAGGGAACACCGGGGAGCTGTTTTTT. The whole variable domain, remainder taken from reference TRBV5-1 and TRBJ2-2, is KAGVTQTPRYLIKTRGQQVTLSCSPISGHRSVSWYQQTPGQGLQFLFEYFSETQRNKGNFPGRFSGRQFSNSRSEMNVSTLELGDSALYLCASSPIAGGEGNTGELFFGEGSRLTVL.

This clone has just one count. For the CDR3, the DNA is TGTGCCACCTACCTGACGCCTAGCGGGGGCTACGAGCAGTACTTC. Translating gives CATYLTPSGGYEQYF. This chain connects TRBV6-1 to TRBJ2-7; 10 bases fit TRBD2. CDR1 is MNHNS, CDR2 SASEGT, per germline. Trimming cost V 10 bases and J 3 bases; bases outside gene matches: 12. The CDR3 contains 15 residues.

About this clone: At the DNA level, this CDR3 is encoded by other sequences in the same sample as well. The CDR3 is CASSGTSGGAEQFF. CDR3 sequence (DNA): TGTGCCAGCAGTGGGACTAGCGGGGGGGCGGAGCAGTTCTTC. The rearrangement links TRBV11-2 to TRBJ2-1, with 16 bases matching TRBD2. This CDR3 has 14 amino acids. CDR1 SGHAT and CDR2 FQNNGV come from the germline V gene. V lost 6 bases, J lost 10 bases, and 3 bases stayed unmatched.

The chain is built from TRBV6-4 and TRBJ2-1; the match to TRBD2 covers 11 bases. This CDR3 spans 17 amino acids. Per germline, CDR1 MRHNA and CDR2 SNTAGT. With V trimmed by 8 bases and J by 6 bases, 15 bases remained unmatched. For the CDR3, the DNA is TGTGCCAGCTCTAGGGGGATTAGCGGGAGGGGCCCCAATGAGCAGTTCTTC. Translation: CASSRGISGRGPNEQFF.

The CDR3 sequence: CASSLRDFTGELFF. The CDR3 DNA is TGTGCCAGCAGCTTGAGGGACTTCACCGGGGAGCTGTTTTTT. The rearrangement uses TRBV5-4 and TRBJ2-2; tentative D call: TRBD2 (6 bases). V was trimmed by 1 base and J by 4 bases, leaving 8 bases between them. The germline gives CDR1 SGHNT, CDR2 YYREEE (reference sequence). This CDR3 region has 14 residues. Full variable domain (rest looked up from reference TRBV5-4 and TRBJ2-2): ETGVTQSPTHLIKTRGQQVTLRCSSQSGHNTVSWYQQALGQGPQFIFQYYREEENGRGNFPPRFSGLQFPNYSSELNVNALELDDSALYLCASSLRDFTGELFFGEGSRLTVL.

This clone was seen once. This sequence joins TRBV27 and TRBJ2-7; a possible D gene is TRBD1 (6 bases). Germline V lookup: CDR1 MNHEY, CDR2 SMNVEV (reference sequence). The CDR3 length is 17 residues. Between the trimmed V and J ends, which lost 5 bases and 1 base, there was a span of 21 bases. The CDR3 sequence: CASSVPKKGEYSYEQYF. CDR3 nucleotide sequence: TGTGCCAGCAGTGTTCCCAAAAAGGGGGAATATTCCTACGAGCAGTACTTC.